The 27 T cell receptor beta chains given below trace back to one sample, sequenced in a study of early T cells in non-severe SARS-CoV-2 infection. TCRdb reprocessed the 5' RACE reads via MiXCR and lists one record per CDR3 protein. Of around 80,000 distinct CDR3 sequences listed, less than 15% are singletons. The sequenced sample consisted of whole blood. The receptors stem from an adult who was a healthcare worker with PCR-confirmed SARS-CoV-2 infection or an uninfected control (not recorded which).

The sample holds a few counts of this clonotype. The genes are TRBV7-9 and TRBJ2-3; 8 nucleotides align to TRBD2. The CDR3 length is 17 residues. CDR1 and CDR2 from the germline V gene are SEHNR and FQNEAQ (reference sequence). V gave up 5 bases and J gave up 0 bases; unmatched junction bases: 10. The CDR3 sequence: CASSPRGAGASTDTQYF. The DNA for the CDR3 is TGTGCCAGCAGCCCCCGAGGAGCGGGGGCTAGCACAGATACGCAGTATTTT.

This clonotype was detected many times. The V and J genes are TRBV5-4 and TRBJ1-1; tentatively, D is TRBD1 (6 bases). The V end was cut by 2 bases, the J end by 5 bases, with 16 bases between. The length of the CDR3 is 15 residues. Per germline, CDR1 SGHNT and CDR2 YYREEE (reference sequence). CDR3 DNA sequence: TGTGCCAGCAGCTTAACCACAGGGTTAGGGACTGAAGCTTTCTTT. This encodes CASSLTTGLGTEAFF. Combining the CDR3 with reference TRBV5-4 and TRBJ1-1 gives the whole variable domain ETGVTQSPTHLIKTRGQQVTLRCSSQSGHNTVSWYQQALGQGPQFIFQYYREEENGRGNFPPRFSGLQFPNYSSELNVNALELDDSALYLCASSLTTGLGTEAFFGQGTRLTVV.

In its sample, this clonotype was seen many times. The V call is TRBV4-1, the J call TRBJ2-3; 8 nucleotides match TRBD2. Germline lookup yields CDR1 MGHRA and CDR2 YSYEKL. The junction had 6 bases not matched to a gene; V was cut back by 1 base and J by 6 bases. The CDR3 length is 15 residues. The CDR3 coding sequence is TGCGCCAGCAGCCAAGGACTAGCGTGGGGGGATACGCAGTATTTT. It specifies CASSQGLAWGDTQYF.

This clonotype was observed at least ten times. The chain is built from TRBV6-2 or TRBV6-3 and TRBJ1-5, with D possibly matching TRBD1 (5 bases). Germline CDR1 is MNHEY and CDR2 is SVGEGT. The CDR3 has 16 residues. V lost 6 bases and J 3 bases, leaving 18 bases between the germline ends. The CDR3 sequence: CASRGLRGDFNQPQHF. The CDR3 region has the DNA TGTGCCAGCAGGGGGCTAAGGGGAGACTTCAATCAGCCCCAGCATTTT.

The chain has TRBV7-9 and TRBJ2-1; TRBD2 matches at 13 bases. The CDR3 spans 18 residues. V trimming: 4 bases; J trimming: 2 bases; junction bases outside the gene matches: 8. Germline V gene sequence: CDR1 SEHNR, CDR2 FQNEAQ (reference sequence). CDR3 amino acids: CASSSPGLAGETYNEQFF. CDR3 DNA: TGTGCCAGCAGCTCCCCCGGACTAGCGGGAGAGACCTACAATGAGCAGTTCTTC.

This clonotype was detected ten times or more. V usage is TRBV5-1 and J usage is TRBJ1-1; no clear D. Germline V CDR1 and CDR2: SGHRS, YFSETQ. The length of the CDR3 is 12 residues. The V end lost 0 bases, the J end lost 1 base, and 1 base lay between the germline ends. The CDR3 DNA follows: TGCGCCAGCAGCTTGGCGAACACTGAAGCTTTCTTT. Its protein product is CASSLANTEAFF.

The chain couples TRBV20-1 to TRBJ1-1, with D unclear. There are 11 residues in the CDR3. Germline V gives CDR1 DFQATT, CDR2 SNEGSKA (reference sequence). V gave up 0 bases and J gave up 8 bases, with 7 bases separating them. The CDR3: CSARDITEAFF. As DNA, the CDR3 is TGCAGTGCTAGAGATATCACAGAAGCTTTCTTT.

This clonotype was seen ten or more times. The chain employs TRBV11-2 and TRBJ2-1; perhaps TRBD2 as D (6 bases). Germline values: CDR1 SGHAT, CDR2 FQNNGV. The CDR3 runs 15 residues. V was pared by 6 bases and J by 6 bases, with 18 bases between. This CDR3 is CASSPTWDSLNEQFF. DNA for the CDR3: TGTGCCAGCAGTCCAACCTGGGACTCCCTCAATGAGCAGTTCTTC.

This clonotype was seen a handful of times. The rearrangement links TRBV4-2 to TRBJ2-3; TRBD1 agrees at 8 bases. Looked up from germline, CDR1 is LGHNA and CDR2 is YNFKEQ. V shed 2 bases, J shed 4 bases, and the junction held 8 bases outside the gene matches. The CDR3 totals 16 residues. The CDR3 sequence: CASSQNGQGVADTQYF. The CDR3 DNA sequence: TGTGCCAGCAGCCAAAACGGACAGGGTGTCGCAGATACGCAGTATTTT.

This rearrangement joins TRBV18 to TRBJ1-1, with a weak D call TRBD1 (6 bases). Trimming took 2 bases from V and 3 from J, leaving 7 bases between them. The CDR3 spans 13 residues. CDR1 is KGHSH, CDR2 LQKENI, per germline. The CDR3 is CASSPRGDTEAFF. CDR3 DNA sequence: TGTGCCAGCTCACCAAGGGGGGACACTGAAGCTTTCTTT.

This clonotype was seen at least ten times. V gene TRBV6-4 combines with J gene TRBJ2-3; possibly TRBD1 for D (6 bases). CDR1 and CDR2 (germline): MRHNA, SNTAGT. With 4 bases removed from V and 6 bases from J, the gap between germline ends came to 14 bases. The CDR3 loop spans 14 amino acids. CDR3 loop: CASSVSLQGDTQYF. DNA of the CDR3: TGTGCCAGCAGTGTGAGCCTACAGGGTGATACGCAGTATTTT.

This clonotype has at least ten counts. The chain has TRBV15 and TRBJ2-1; 7 nucleotides match TRBD1. V gave up 8 bases and J gave up 0 bases; unmatched junction bases: 10. The CDR3 is made up of 16 amino acids. Germline V gene sequence: CDR1 LNHNV, CDR2 YYDKDF (reference sequence). For the CDR3, the DNA is TGTGCCACCGAGGGGAGCGACAGGGACTCCTACAATGAGCAGTTCTTC. It yields the protein CATEGSDRDSYNEQFF.

The chain recombines TRBV30 with TRBJ1-5, with D unresolved. V was shortened by 2 bases and J by 0 bases, with 5 bases between the two germline ends. The CDR3 is made up of 13 amino acids. Per the germline V gene, CDR1 is GTSNPN and CDR2 is SVGIG (reference sequence). Here the CDR3 DNA reads TGTGCCTGGAGTAGCATTAGCAATCAGCCCCAGCATTTT. Translation gives CAWSSISNQPQHF.

In its sample, this clonotype was seen many times. CDR3 sequence: CASRHEETQYF. CDR3 nucleotides: TGTGCCAGCAGGCACGAAGAGACCCAGTACTTC. The chain carries TRBV6-8 and TRBJ2-5; D is unresolved. The germline V gene encodes CDR1 MNHGY and CDR2 SAAAGT. CDR3 length: 11 amino acids. The V end lost 6 bases, the J end lost 3 bases, and 5 bases lay between the germline ends.

This clonotype was seen repeatedly, ten times or more. The rearrangement links TRBV20-1 to TRBJ2-5; 10 nucleotides agree with TRBD2. The V gene's germline CDR1 is DFQATT and CDR2 SNEGSKA (reference sequence). The CDR3 is 17 amino acids. The V gene end was trimmed by 6 bases and the J gene end by 1 base; junction bases not matched to a gene: 14. The DNA for the CDR3 is TGCAGTGCCAGGCGAATAGCGGGGGGAAACTTCCAAGAGACCCAGTACTTC. Its protein product is CSARRIAGGNFQETQYF.

The chain recombines TRBV30 with TRBJ2-3; D gene ambiguous. The CDR3 totals 12 residues. Trimming took off 0 bases at V and 5 bases at J, with 6 bases between the two ends. Germline lookup yields CDR1 GTSNPN and CDR2 SVGIG (reference sequence). CDR3 in DNA: TGTGCCTGGAGTGTGGCGAGAGATACGCAGTATTTT. Protein: CAWSVARDTQYF. Complete variable domain (other parts from reference TRBV30 and TRBJ2-3): SQTIHQWPATLVQPVGSPLSLECTVEGTSNPNLYWYRQAAGRGLQLLFYSVGIGQISSEVPQNLSASRPQDRQFILSSKKLLLSDSGFYLCAWSVARDTQYFGPGTRLTVL.

This clonotype was seen more than once but under ten times. The J gene is TRBJ1-1, the V gene TRBV3-1, with D uncertain. Germline V gene sequence: CDR1 LGHDT, CDR2 YNNKEL (reference sequence). The CDR3 loop spans 14 amino acids. V shed 1 base and J shed 0 bases, with 6 bases lying between them. The CDR3 nucleotides read TGTGCCAGCAGCCAAGGAACCATGAACACTGAAGCTTTCTTT. Protein product: CASSQGTMNTEAFF.

This clonotype has ten or more counts. This chain uses TRBV12-3 or TRBV12-4 with TRBJ2-7, with a weak D call TRBD2 (6 bases). The CDR3 extends over 15 amino acids. The V and J ends lost 6 bases and 1 base respectively, with 16 bases between them. The CDR3 sequence: CASRLTSSRSYEQYF. DNA of the CDR3: TGTGCCAGCAGGTTGACTAGTAGTCGTTCCTACGAGCAGTACTTC.

This clonotype was counted once. CDR3 region: CSARVRGGNTEAFF. The CDR3, as DNA: TGCAGTGCTAGAGTACGTGGAGGGAACACTGAAGCTTTCTTT. The V and J genes are TRBV20-1 and TRBJ1-1; D is unclear. Trimming removed 1 base from V and 1 base from J, with 10 bases in between. This CDR3 is built from 14 residues. Per the germline V gene, CDR1 is DFQATT and CDR2 is SNEGSKA (reference sequence).

The chain has TRBV5-5 and TRBJ2-5; possible D gene TRBD1, 5 bases. This CDR3 is 14 amino acids long. Germline V gene sequence: CDR1 SGHKS, CDR2 YYEKEE (reference sequence). Trimming pared 3 bases from V and 6 bases from J, leaving 15 bases between. As DNA, the CDR3 is TGTGCCAGCAGCTCTAGGACACTCTCGCAGACCCAGTACTTC. Its translation: CASSSRTLSQTQYF.

This clonotype was recorded a few times. The rearrangement joins TRBV11-1 to TRBJ2-3, with D perhaps TRBD2 (6 bases). This CDR3 has 15 residues. V shed 4 bases and J shed 2 bases, with 13 bases lying between them. Germline CDR1 and CDR2: SGHAT and FQDESV (reference sequence). CDR3 loop: CASSWGDGVTDTQYF. The CDR3, as DNA: TGTGCCAGCAGCTGGGGGGACGGAGTCACAGATACGCAGTATTTT.

This clonotype was seen many times. The chain combines TRBV6-5 with TRBJ1-6; possibly TRBD1 for D (6 bases). The CDR3 loop spans 15 amino acids. V was trimmed by 2 bases and J by 8 bases, leaving 13 bases between them. The V gene's germline CDR1 is MNHEY and CDR2 SVGAGI. CDR3 residues: CASSYRGARDSPLHF. CDR3 coding DNA: TGTGCCAGCAGTTACCGGGGGGCGAGAGATTCACCCCTCCACTTT.

The chain couples TRBV30 to TRBJ1-3, with TRBD1 matching over 12 bases. The CDR3 loop spans 16 amino acids. The J segment lost 2 bases and the V segment lost 7 bases, leaving 9 bases of the junction unmatched. Germline assignment: CDR1 GTSNPN and CDR2 SVGIG (reference sequence). In nucleotides, the CDR3 is TGTGCCTTTGGCCCCGGGACAGGGGGCACTGGAAACACCATATATTTT. This translates into CAFGPGTGGTGNTIYF. Looking up the rest from reference TRBV30 and TRBJ1-3 gives the full variable domain: SQTIHQWPATLVQPVGSPLSLECTVEGTSNPNLYWYRQAAGRGLQLLFYSVGIGQISSEVPQNLSASRPQDRQFILSSKKLLLSDSGFYLCAFGPGTGGTGNTIYFGEGSWLTVV.

This clonotype was seen a handful of times. The V and J genes are TRBV11-2 and TRBJ2-1; TRBD2 matches at 13 bases. The V gene end was trimmed by 5 bases and the J gene end by 4 bases; junction bases not matched to a gene: 8. This CDR3 comprises 17 residues. Germline CDR1 is SGHAT and CDR2 is FQNNGV. CDR3 in DNA: TGTGCCAGCAGCCTAAGGACTAGCGGGAGTGTATACAATGAGCAGTTCTTC. It yields the protein CASSLRTSGSVYNEQFF.

At least ten counts were recorded for this clonotype. The chain has TRBV2 and TRBJ2-3; D gene unclear. The CDR3 totals 14 residues. The V gene's germline CDR1 is SNHLY and CDR2 FYNNEI. V dropped 6 bases and J dropped 0 bases, with 10 bases sitting between them. The CDR3: CASSAPSSTDTQYF. In DNA, the CDR3 is TGTGCCAGCAGCGCCCCTTCTAGCACAGATACGCAGTATTTT.

This clonotype came up many times. The V call is TRBV6-5, the J call TRBJ2-1; 7 bases match TRBD1. Looked up from germline, CDR1 is MNHEY and CDR2 is SVGAGI. With 4 bases clipped from V and 8 bases from J, the junction kept 11 bases outside the gene matches. This CDR3 is built from 15 residues. CDR3 nucleotide sequence: TGTGCCAGCAGTTCCCCTCGGACAGGTTTCGATGAGCAGTTCTTC. Translated: CASSSPRTGFDEQFF.

This clonotype was counted only a few times. In DNA form, the CDR3 reads TGTGCCAGCAGTTTAGCACCGGGACAGGGGGCTAGGAGCAATCAGCCCCAGCATTTT. Translated, it gives CASSLAPGQGARSNQPQHF. The chain couples TRBV28 to TRBJ1-5, with TRBD1 matching 12 bases. Germline V gene sequence: CDR1 MDHEN, CDR2 SYDVKM. This CDR3 is built from 19 residues. J lost 1 base, V lost 2 bases, and 9 bases had no gene match. The full variable domain, rest sourced from reference TRBV28 and TRBJ1-5, is DVKVTQSSRYLVKRTGEKVFLECVQDMDHENMFWYRQDPGLGLRLIYFSYDVKMKEKGDIPEGYSVSREKKERFSLILESASTNQTSMYLCASSLAPGQGARSNQPQHFGDGTRLSIL.